This T cell receptor (beta chain) was found in a study of T cell responses to AZD1222 COVID-19 vaccine (dated by TCRdb to 2020 to 2022). With regard to the full study: TCR sequencing covered 230 or so trial participants: nearly 210 given two doses of AZD1222 and 26 given two doses of MenACWY control vaccine. Trial participants were enrolled by age into subgroups of 18-55, 56-69 and 70-plus years, and around 150, 29 and 61 TCR-sequenced participants, respectively, were included in these subgroups. Study-wide findings and limitations: Nearly half of unique spike-specific TCRs reportedly recognized epitopes outside regions mutated in the B.1.351 and B.1.1.7 variants. Participants were mostly white British, with more females than males. The authors suggested clonal diversity may have been underestimated. The 56-69-year group was small, and its depth increase did not reach significance, likely because of low power. Because no samples from the day 14 peak response were available, repertoires could be characterized only after the peak T cell response. Conclusions about previously exposed vaccinees are limited, since just six AZD1222 recipients were seropositive for SARS-CoV-2 at baseline. A significant rise in spike-specific TCR breadth and depth was observed after two AZD1222 doses relative to day 0 and relative to MenACWY recipients. CD4 TCRs associated with the vaccine covered the entire spike protein, and the dominant responses were in regions 160-218 and 743-854.

Of note for this clone: The clone's antigen remains unknown. The record has no base qualities; no much larger clone is one base away.

CDR1 and CDR2, looked up from the germline V gene (reference sequence), are LNHDA and SQIVND. The cysteine opens and the phenylalanine closes a CDR3 of 16 amino acids. Only CDR3 DNA is held: 48 bases, read in frame from base 1. Here V drops 5 bases and J drops 2 bases, and the junction holds 8 bases not matched to any gene. This specimen's time point label, interpreted: about 28 days (+/-7) after the second vaccine dose. Because spike-specific TCR depth and breadth did not differ between the two schedules, AZD1222 recipients who got a second dose at roughly 4 weeks were pooled with those who got a second dose at roughly 12 weeks. The vaccinee samples were drawn from two UK trials, COV001 and COV002, one of which was a single-blind randomized controlled phase 2/3 trial testing AZD1222 (ChAdOx1 nCoV-19) in healthy adults. For TCRbeta chain sequencing, PBMC samples were collected from trial participants at day 0 and at day 28 after the second dose.

The CDR3 regions of human TCRbeta chains were subjected to immunosequencing. In the original analysis: Repertoire TCRs were checked for matches against a reference library of SARS-CoV-2-specific TCRs that had been generated using the MIRA antigen-specificity platform. Breadth was defined as the fraction of unique TCRs that were SARS-CoV-2-associated, and depth was defined as the fraction of total T cells that were SARS-CoV-2-associated. Using the MIRA data, each spike-specific TCR was mapped to the spike region that the TCR reacts to and placed in a CD4 or CD8 class. Log10-transformed breadth and depth values were compared by one-way ANOVA with Sidak's multiple comparisons tests. The source is immuneACCESS, and TCRdb retained only in-frame sequences with V and J called. Part of the clones is not carried over; for the studies checked, unresolved V genes explain less than half of this, and the remainder is unexplained. D and trimming come from the DNA, and the V and J calls and clone size come from that table. This sample has 50,000 to 65,000 clones in its table, and 70% to 90% of those were observed once. Less than 9% of the sample comes from the top ten.

Source: peripheral blood, taken 28 days after the second AZD1222 dose. This clonotype was obtained from an adult who received the AZD1222 COVID-19 vaccine. This chain is built from TRBV19 and TRBJ2-5, and 10 junction bases match TRBD2. The CDR3 protein: CASSSRTSGLQETQYF. The nucleotides read TGTGCCAGTAGTTCCCGGACTAGCGGTCTACAAGAGACCCAGTACTTC.